The next 4 T cell receptor beta chains were all read from a single sample in a study of cytomegalovirus exposure and HLA in healthy donors. Data came from immunoSEQ multiplex PCR; TCRdb stores just in-frame clones and leaves some out. The table records roughly 150,000 clones, roughly 84% of them present only once. The specimen sequenced was PBMCs. The receptor source for this set is a man aged 25-45 years in good health and CMV-seropositive.

The CDR3 loop is CASSPRDRGGYGYTF. In DNA, the CDR3 is TGTGCCAGCAGCCCGCGGGACCGGGGTGGCTATGGCTACACCTTC. The V and J genes are TRBV7-2 and TRBJ1-2, with D possibly TRBD1 on 5 matching bases. Per germline, CDR1 SGHTA and CDR2 FQGNSA. Trimming pared 5 bases from V and 4 bases from J, leaving 17 bases between. The CDR3 contains 15 residues.

The rearrangement joins TRBV7-9 to TRBJ1-5; 9 positions match TRBD1. This CDR3 region has 16 residues. Germline values: CDR1 SEHNR, CDR2 FQNEAQ (reference sequence). Trimming removed 4 bases from V and 4 bases from J; junction bases left unmatched: 8. The CDR3 DNA sequence: TGTGCCAGCAGCTCGGGACAGGGAGATTTTAATCAGCCCCAGCATTTT. Translation: CASSSGQGDFNQPQHF.

The rearrangement uses TRBV29-1 and TRBJ2-1, with 11 bases fitting TRBD2. With V trimmed by 4 bases and J by 9 bases, 11 bases remained unmatched. Germline V gives CDR1 SQVTM, CDR2 ANQGSEA. The length of the CDR3 is 15 residues. CDR3 residues: CSVALAGVRRGEQFF. The CDR3 DNA is TGCAGCGTTGCACTAGCGGGGGTTAGAAGGGGTGAGCAGTTCTTC.

The rearrangement links TRBV6-5 to TRBJ1-4; D remains unclear. V dropped 0 bases and J dropped 7 bases, with 9 bases sitting between them. The V gene's germline CDR1 is MNHEY and CDR2 SVGAGI. This CDR3 region has 14 residues. CDR3 DNA: TGTGCCAGCAGTTACTCGGCAGATATTGAAAAACTGTTTTTT. Protein product: CASSYSADIEKLFF.